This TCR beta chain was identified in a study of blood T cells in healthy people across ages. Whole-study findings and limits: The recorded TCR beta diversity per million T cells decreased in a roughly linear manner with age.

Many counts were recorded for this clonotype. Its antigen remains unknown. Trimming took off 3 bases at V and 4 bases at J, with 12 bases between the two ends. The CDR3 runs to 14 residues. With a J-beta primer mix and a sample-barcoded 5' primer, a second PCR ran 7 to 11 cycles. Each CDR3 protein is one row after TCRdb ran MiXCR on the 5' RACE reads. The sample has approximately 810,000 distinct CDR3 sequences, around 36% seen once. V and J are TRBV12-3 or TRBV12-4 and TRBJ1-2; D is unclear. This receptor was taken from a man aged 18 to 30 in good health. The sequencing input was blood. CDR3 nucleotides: TGTGCCAGCAGTTTGGGTATGCGGCTCTATGGCTACACCTTC. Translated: CASSLGMRLYGYTF.